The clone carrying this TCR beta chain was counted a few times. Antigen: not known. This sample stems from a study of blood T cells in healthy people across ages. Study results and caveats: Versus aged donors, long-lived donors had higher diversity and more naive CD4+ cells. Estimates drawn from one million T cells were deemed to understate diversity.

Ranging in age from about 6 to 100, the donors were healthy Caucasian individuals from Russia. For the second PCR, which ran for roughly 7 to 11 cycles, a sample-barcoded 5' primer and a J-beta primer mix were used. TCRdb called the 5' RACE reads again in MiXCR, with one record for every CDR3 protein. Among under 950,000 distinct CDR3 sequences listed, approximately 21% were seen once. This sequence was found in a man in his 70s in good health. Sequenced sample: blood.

Here the CDR3 reads CSVGVARTGELFF. CDR3 DNA: TGCAGCGTAGGGGTAGCGAGGACCGGGGAGCTGTTTTTT. This chain joins TRBV29-1 and TRBJ2-2; D may correspond to TRBD1 or TRBD2 (5 bases each). The CDR3 loop spans 13 amino acids. Germline V gene lookup returns CDR1 SQVTM and CDR2 ANQGSEA. The V end lost 6 bases, the J end lost 5 bases, and 13 bases lay between the germline ends.